This section outlines one T cell receptor beta chain sequence together with its context. Its antigen remains unidentified. This sample is drawn from a study of OX40 agonist ivuxolimab in advanced cancers. About the research overall: Patients with prior anti-PD-1, anti-PD-L1 or anti-CTLA-4 therapy were eligible; 40% to 45% had some.

TCRdb's copy holds only in-frame clones and misses some; the assay was immunoSEQ multiplex PCR. In the table there are about 86,000 clones, roughly 92% of which are singletons. Systemic immunosuppression or a history of autoimmune disease excluded patients. Overall study results and limits: Expanded peripheral T-cell antigen specificity went undetermined. Circulating CD4+ and CD8+ T cells showed clonal expansion by week 6 at 0.1 to 3.0 mg/kg.

This TCR was recovered from an adult with an advanced solid tumor such as melanoma, head and neck, liver or kidney cancer. Here the sequenced sample was CD4+ or CD8+ T cells sorted from blood, taken in a trial of the OX40 agonist ivuxolimab.

This chain's CDR3 is CASSRWIAGGSDTQYF. For the CDR3, the DNA is TGTGCCAGTAGTAGATGGATAGCGGGCGGGTCAGATACGCAGTATTTT. The genes are TRBV19 and TRBJ2-3; TRBD2 aligns across 7 bases. CDR3 length equals 16 residues. Germline V gives CDR1 LNHDA, CDR2 SQIVND (reference sequence). V lost 4 bases to trimming and J lost 4 bases; unmatched junction nucleotides: 11.